These 18 T cell receptor beta chains share one sample of origin, sequenced in a study of Ad26.COV2.S vaccination and SARS-CoV-2 variants. The data were produced by immunoSEQ multiplex PCR, yet TCRdb's version contains in-frame clones alone and is incomplete. Among about 500,000 clones, roughly nine tenths were seen once, and the ten largest hold 1.5% to 2%. Treatment denoted: about 20 received Ad26.COV2.S at low or high dose, single or two shots; roughly five received placebo; per-sample allocation not given. Following the first vaccine or placebo injection, samples were taken on day 63. The sequences come from peripheral blood, collected in a trial of Ad26.COV2.S vaccine versus placebo. All receptors derive from a person aged 18-60 years who received the Ad26.COV2.S COVID-19 vaccine or a placebo.

V usage is TRBV19 and J usage is TRBJ1-5; D gene ambiguous. The CDR3 is made up of 11 amino acids. The germline V gene encodes CDR1 LNHDA and CDR2 SQIVND (reference sequence). Trimming removed 8 bases from V and 7 bases from J, with 9 bases in between. CDR3 region: CASGAGQPQHF. CDR3 coding DNA: TGTGCCAGTGGAGCGGGCCAGCCCCAGCATTTT.

The chain has TRBV30 and TRBJ1-4; D remains unclear. Trimming cost V 3 bases and J 0 bases, with 8 bases left between them. The CDR3 is made up of 14 amino acids. Germline-derived CDR1 and CDR2 are GTSNPN and SVGIG (reference sequence). In DNA form, the CDR3 reads TGTGCCTGGAGGACGGGCCCAACTAATGAAAAACTGTTTTTT. It is translated as CAWRTGPTNEKLFF. The full variable domain, rest sourced from reference TRBV30 and TRBJ1-4, is SQTIHQWPATLVQPVGSPLSLECTVEGTSNPNLYWYRQAAGRGLQLLFYSVGIGQISSEVPQNLSASRPQDRQFILSSKKLLLSDSGFYLCAWRTGPTNEKLFFGSGTQLSVL.

This chain uses TRBV11-2 with TRBJ1-2, with 7 bases identical to TRBD1. This CDR3 spans 13 amino acids. The V and J ends lost 5 bases and 4 bases, in that order; junction bases with no gene match: 4. Germline CDR1 reads SGHAT; CDR2 reads FQNNGV. The CDR3 DNA is TGTGCCAGCAGCACCGGACAGGCCTATGGCTACACCTTC. Amino acid sequence: CASSTGQAYGYTF.

V gene TRBV5-1 combines with J gene TRBJ2-7, with 10 bases aligning to TRBD1. The V segment lost 4 bases and the J segment 3 bases; nucleotides outside the gene matches: 7. Germline assignment: CDR1 SGHRS and CDR2 YFSETQ. The CDR3 totals 15 residues. The DNA of the CDR3 is TGCGCCAGCAGCCGAGAGGACAGGGGGAACTACGAGCAGTACTTC. It encodes CASSREDRGNYEQYF.

The V call is TRBV7-9, the J call TRBJ2-5, with TRBD2 matching over 7 bases. Germline V gene lookup returns CDR1 SEHNR and CDR2 FQNEAQ (reference sequence). V shed 1 base, J shed 4 bases, and the junction held 15 bases outside the gene matches. The CDR3 sequence is 18 residues long. Here the CDR3 reads CASSLGRWGREERETQYF. The CDR3, as DNA: TGTGCCAGCAGCTTAGGTCGGTGGGGACGGGAGGAACGAGAGACCCAGTACTTC.

V and J are TRBV3-1 (or the pseudogene TRBV3-2) and TRBJ2-1; D uncertain. Looked up from germline, CDR1 is LGHDT and CDR2 is YNNKEL (reference sequence). This CDR3 comprises 16 residues. V lost 4 bases and J lost 2, with 15 bases in between. The CDR3 bases are TGTGCCAGCAGCCTCTTATTAAGTTCCCCCTACAATGAGCAGTTCTTC. This sequence encodes CASSLLLSSPYNEQFF.

The chain joins TRBV27 to TRBJ1-1, with D uncertain. This CDR3 contains 14 residues. Germline V gene sequence: CDR1 MNHEY, CDR2 SMNVEV (reference sequence). Deletions cut 5 bases from V and 4 bases from J, with 14 bases between. CDR3 in DNA: TGTGCCAGCAGTCCCGTTGGGAGTGGCACTGAAGCTTTCTTT. Its translation: CASSPVGSGTEAFF.

V and J are TRBV14 and TRBJ2-2; no clear D gene. Deletions cut 1 base from V and 1 base from J, with 10 bases between. The CDR3 consists of 16 residues. Germline V CDR1 and CDR2: SGHDN, FVKESK. This chain's CDR3 is CASSQGPQRNTGELFF. DNA of the CDR3: TGTGCCAGCAGCCAAGGCCCCCAGAGGAACACCGGGGAGCTGTTTTTT.

This sequence joins TRBV28 and TRBJ2-7; 8 bases are shared with TRBD2. This CDR3 has 14 residues. V lost 7 bases to trimming and J lost 6 bases; unmatched junction nucleotides: 11. The germline CDR1 and CDR2 sequences are MDHEN and SYDVKM. As DNA, the CDR3 is TGTGCCAGCACGGGACTAGTCAGGACCCGCGAGCAGTACTTC. It codes for CASTGLVRTREQYF. Supplemented by reference TRBV28 and TRBJ2-7, the full variable domain reads DVKVTQSSRYLVKRTGEKVFLECVQDMDHENMFWYRQDPGLGLRLIYFSYDVKMKEKGDIPEGYSVSREKKERFSLILESASTNQTSMYLCASTGLVRTREQYFGPGTRLTVT.

This clone occurred once. This chain connects TRBV6-2 or TRBV6-3 to TRBJ2-1, with TRBD2 matching 12 bases. CDR1 MNHEY and CDR2 SVGEGT come from the germline V gene. Trimming removed 2 bases from V and 6 bases from J; junction bases left unmatched: 2. The CDR3 is made up of 15 amino acids. The CDR3 DNA follows: TGTGCCAGCAGTTACGGGGGACTAGCGGGCAATGAGCAGTTCTTC. As protein: CASSYGGLAGNEQFF.

In its sample, this clone was seen once. The chain recombines TRBV21-1 with TRBJ2-7; whether TRBD2, the table's D call, matches the DNA was not checked. TRBV21-1 represents a pseudogene. The length of the CDR3 is 15 residues. The CDR3 DNA is TGTGCCAGCAGCAAACCGGGCACACTAGCGCATGAGCAGTACTTC. This translates into CASSKPGTLAHEQYF.

The J gene is TRBJ2-7, the V gene TRBV18; TRBD1 matches 9 bases. CDR3 length equals 17 residues. The J segment lost 6 bases and the V segment lost 6 bases, leaving 18 bases of the junction unmatched. CDR1 KGHSH and CDR2 LQKENI come from the germline V gene. CDR3 DNA sequence: TGTGCCAGCTCGCCCATCATAGTTGGGACAGGGATTGTCGAGCAGTACTTC. Its protein product is CASSPIIVGTGIVEQYF.

This rearrangement joins TRBV5-1 to TRBJ1-1, with unresolved D. From germline, CDR1 is SGHRS and CDR2 YFSETQ. Trimming removed 4 bases from V and 6 bases from J, with 16 bases in between. The CDR3 has 14 residues. CDR3 DNA: TGCGCCAGCAGCCCGAACACAAGAGGATCTGAAGCTTTCTTT. It encodes CASSPNTRGSEAFF.

The gene calls are TRBV2 and TRBJ1-2; no clear D gene. This CDR3 region has 16 residues. CDR1 and CDR2 (germline): SNHLY, FYNNEI. Trimming left V 5 bases short and J 4 bases short, with 20 bases between. The CDR3 sequence: CASSRNHAWESYGYTF. CDR3 sequence (DNA): TGTGCCAGCAGTCGGAACCACGCCTGGGAGAGCTATGGCTACACCTTC.

About this clone itself: Other DNA sequences in the same sample also yield this CDR3. This sequence joins TRBV10-3 and TRBJ1-1; 9 nucleotides match TRBD1. The CDR3 loop spans 13 amino acids. The V gene's germline CDR1 is ENHRY and CDR2 SYGVKD. The ends lost 6 bases at V and 3 bases at J; junction bases unmatched: 2. This CDR3 is CAISRTGDTEAFF. The CDR3 nucleotides read TGTGCCATCAGCAGGACAGGGGACACTGAAGCTTTCTTT.

This chain joins TRBV5-8 and TRBJ2-7; D is undetermined. This CDR3 has 15 residues. V lost 2 bases and J lost 2, with 14 bases in between. Germline CDR1 is SGHTS and CDR2 is YDEGEE. This CDR3 reads CASSLRGGSTYEQYF. In nucleotides, the CDR3 is TGTGCCAGCAGCTTACGTGGCGGTTCTACCTACGAGCAGTACTTC.

This chain joins TRBV7-8 and TRBJ2-1; 7 bases map to TRBD2. Germline loops: CDR1 SGHVS, CDR2 FQNEAQ. This CDR3 has 12 residues. V was clipped by 2 bases and J by 12 bases; unmatched bases: 4. CDR3 sequence reads: CASSLTLAGQFF. As DNA, the CDR3 is TGTGCCAGCAGCTTAACTTTAGCGGGGCAGTTCTTC.

The rearrangement links TRBV5-1 to TRBJ2-5; 11 nucleotides align to TRBD1. Germline values: CDR1 SGHRS, CDR2 YFSETQ. The CDR3 sequence is 14 residues long. Unmatched junction bases numbered 6, after V lost 4 bases and J lost 7 bases. CDR3 amino acids: CASSPGQGAGTQYF. The CDR3 region has the DNA TGCGCCAGCAGCCCTGGACAGGGGGCAGGGACCCAGTACTTC.